This TCR beta chain was documented in a study of naive and memory T cell subsets. An equimolar mix of two oligonucleotides served as the beta constant-region primer for TRBC1 and TRBC2. Ligated cDNA was amplified by four rounds of PCR with nested alpha and beta constant-region primers and SP2. Using its own MiXCR run on the UMI-ligation and nested PCR reads, TCRdb lists one record per CDR3 protein. The sample lists 95,000 to 150,000 distinct CDR3 sequences; roughly 36% were seen once. This clonotype was recorded a few times. CDR1 and CDR2 (germline): ENHRY, SYGVKD. CDR3 size: 14 residues. J lost 8 bases, V lost 10 bases, and 12 bases had no gene match.

The V gene is TRBV10-3, the J gene TRBJ2-1; 9 nucleotides line up with TRBD1. Sequenced sample: central memory CD4+ T cells from blood. The source of this sequence is a human donor in good health. In DNA form, the CDR3 reads TGTGCCACCTTATTTGGACAGGGGAAAGATGAGCAGTTCTTC. Its translation is CATLFGQGKDEQFF.